This T cell receptor beta chain stems from a study of T cell responses to AZD1222 COVID-19 vaccine. Broader study findings: Nearly half of spike-specific TCRs reportedly go after variant regions that carry no mutations. Spike-wide coverage was observed for vaccine-associated CD4 TCRs, with dominant responses at 160-218 and 743-854.

About this clone: Its antigen is unidentified.

This CDR3 comprises 17 residues. From germline, CDR1 is SGHNT and CDR2 YYREEE (reference sequence). Unmatched junction bases numbered 13, after V lost 4 bases and J lost 4 bases. TCRdb keeps only in-frame clones here, not all; method: immunoSEQ multiplex PCR. The sample consists of about 120,000 clones, over 75% of them appearing once. The source material was peripheral blood, sampled on day 0 of AZD1222 vaccination. The receptor comes from an adult in good health. V is TRBV5-4 and J is TRBJ1-1; 10 bases match TRBD1. The CDR3: CASSDGTGVRLTTEAFF. The CDR3 DNA reads as TGTGCCAGCAGCGACGGGACAGGGGTGCGCTTGACCACTGAAGCTTTCTTT.